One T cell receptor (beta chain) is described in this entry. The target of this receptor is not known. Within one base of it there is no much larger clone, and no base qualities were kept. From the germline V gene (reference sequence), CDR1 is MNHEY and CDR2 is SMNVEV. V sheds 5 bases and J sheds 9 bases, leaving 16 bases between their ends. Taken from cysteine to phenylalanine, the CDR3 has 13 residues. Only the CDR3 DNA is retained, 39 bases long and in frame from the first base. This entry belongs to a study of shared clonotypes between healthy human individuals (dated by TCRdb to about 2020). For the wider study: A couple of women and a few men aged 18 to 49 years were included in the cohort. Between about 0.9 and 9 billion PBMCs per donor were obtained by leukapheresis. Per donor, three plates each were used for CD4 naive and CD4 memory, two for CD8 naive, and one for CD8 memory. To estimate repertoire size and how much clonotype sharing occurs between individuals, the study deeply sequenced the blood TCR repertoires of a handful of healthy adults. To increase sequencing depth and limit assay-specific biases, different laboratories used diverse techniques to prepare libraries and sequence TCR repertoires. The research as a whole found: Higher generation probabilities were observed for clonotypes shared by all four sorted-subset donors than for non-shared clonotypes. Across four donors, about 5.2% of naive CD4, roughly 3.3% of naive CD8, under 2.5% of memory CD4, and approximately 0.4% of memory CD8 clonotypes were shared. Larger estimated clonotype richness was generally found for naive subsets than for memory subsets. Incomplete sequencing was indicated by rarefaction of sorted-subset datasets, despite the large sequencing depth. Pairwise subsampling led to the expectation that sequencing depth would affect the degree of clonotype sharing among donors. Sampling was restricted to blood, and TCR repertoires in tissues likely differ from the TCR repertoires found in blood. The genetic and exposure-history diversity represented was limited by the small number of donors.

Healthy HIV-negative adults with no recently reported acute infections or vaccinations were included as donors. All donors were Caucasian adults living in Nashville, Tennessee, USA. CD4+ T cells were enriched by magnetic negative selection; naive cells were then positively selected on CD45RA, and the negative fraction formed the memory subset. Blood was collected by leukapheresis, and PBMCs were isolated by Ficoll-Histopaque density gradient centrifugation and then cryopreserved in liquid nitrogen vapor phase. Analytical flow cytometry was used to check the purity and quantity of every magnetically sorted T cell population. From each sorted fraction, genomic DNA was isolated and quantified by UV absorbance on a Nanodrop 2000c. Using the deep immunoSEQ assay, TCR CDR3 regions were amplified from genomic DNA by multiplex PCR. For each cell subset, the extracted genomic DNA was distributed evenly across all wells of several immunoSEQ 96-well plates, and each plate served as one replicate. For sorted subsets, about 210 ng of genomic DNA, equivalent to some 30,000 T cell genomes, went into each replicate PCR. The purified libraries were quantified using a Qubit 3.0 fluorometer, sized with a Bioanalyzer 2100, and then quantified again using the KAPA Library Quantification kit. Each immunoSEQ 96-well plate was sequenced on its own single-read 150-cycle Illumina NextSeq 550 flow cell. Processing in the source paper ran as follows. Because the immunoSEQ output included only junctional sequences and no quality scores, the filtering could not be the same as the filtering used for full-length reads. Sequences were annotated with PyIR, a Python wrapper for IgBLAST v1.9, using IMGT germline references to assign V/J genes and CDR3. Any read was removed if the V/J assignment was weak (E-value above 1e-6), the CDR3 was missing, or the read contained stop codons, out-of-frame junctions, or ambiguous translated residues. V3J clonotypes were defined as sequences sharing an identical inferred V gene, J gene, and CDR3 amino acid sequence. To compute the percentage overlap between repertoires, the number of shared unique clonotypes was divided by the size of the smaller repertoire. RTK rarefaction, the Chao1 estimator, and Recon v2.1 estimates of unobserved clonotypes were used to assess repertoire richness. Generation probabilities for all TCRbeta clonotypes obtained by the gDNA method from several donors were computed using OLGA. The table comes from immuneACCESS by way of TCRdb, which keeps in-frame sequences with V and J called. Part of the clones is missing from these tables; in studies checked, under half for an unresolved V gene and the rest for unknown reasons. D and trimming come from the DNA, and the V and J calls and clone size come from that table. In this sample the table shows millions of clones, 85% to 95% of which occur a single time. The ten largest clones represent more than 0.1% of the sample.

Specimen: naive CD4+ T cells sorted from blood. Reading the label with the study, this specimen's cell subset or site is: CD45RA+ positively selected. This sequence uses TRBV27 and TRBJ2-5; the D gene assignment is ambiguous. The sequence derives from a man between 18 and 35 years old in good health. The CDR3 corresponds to CASSPTAALAQYF. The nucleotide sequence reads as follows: TGTGCCAGCAGTCCGACTGCTGCTTTGGCCCAGTACTTC.